A selection of T cell receptor beta chains follows, all from one sample in a study of long-term antiretroviral therapy in people with HIV. The table came from immunoSEQ multiplex PCR; TCRdb's copy has only in-frame clones and leaves some out. The sample carries about 14,000 clones, around 84% recorded once. Material: unsorted PBMCs, obtained 0.4 years after starting antiretroviral therapy. The receptors here all came from a man aged 30 to 45 with HIV. The CDR3 runs from the conserved cysteine through the conserved F or W. Fields, in order: J gene, V gene, clone size, D gene, CDR3 DNA, CDR3 protein. A D gene is named only where the DNA matches it firmly. Rows give clone size only sometimes, using once, few, many, or a class for an expanded clone.

TRBJ2-3 TRBV5-1 NA NA TGCGCCAGCAGCGTCCGCCGACAGGGAGGGGGCACAGATACGCAGTATTTT CASSVRRQGGGTDTQYF
TRBJ2-7 TRBV19 NA NA TGTGCCAGTAGTATAGGAACCAGAGTAGGTGGCGTGGCCTACGAGCAGTACTTC CASSIGTRVGGVAYEQYF
TRBJ2-7 TRBV28 NA NA TGTGCCAGCAGTCCCTCACTAGCAGCAATGTACGAGCAGTACTTC CASSPSLAAMYEQYF
TRBJ1-4 TRBV7-9 NA NA TGTGCCAGCAGCTCCGAAAGACAGGCTAATGAAAAACTGTTTTTT CASSSERQANEKLFF
TRBJ1-5 TRBV7-2 NA NA TGTGCCAGCAGCTCCGCCACAGGGAACAATCAGCCCCAGCATTTT CASSSATGNNQPQHF
TRBJ1-1 TRBV19 NA TRBD1 TGTGCCAGTAGTATTTACTCCCCGGACAGGGTGAAGGTGAACACTGAAGCTTTCTTT CASSIYSPDRVKVNTEAFF
TRBJ1-5 TRBV6-6 NA NA TGTGCCAGCTCGGTCAGCTATAGCAATCAGCCCCAGCATTTT CASSVSYSNQPQHF
TRBJ1-5 TRBV28 NA NA TGTGCCAGCAGACTGAGTAATCAGCCCCAGCATTTT CASRLSNQPQHF
TRBJ2-1 TRBV23-1 once NA TGCGCCAGCAATGAGCAGTTCTTC CASNEQFF
TRBJ1-2 TRBV21-1 NA NA TGTGCCAGCAGCAAAATGCATCGTGGCCATATCCTCCATGGCTACACCTTC CASSKMHRGHILHGYTF
TRBJ2-7 TRBV9 once NA TGTGCCAGCAGCGTAGTGGACGACCAACCCGACGAGCAGTACTTC CASSVVDDQPDEQYF
TRBJ1-5 TRBV28 NA NA TGTGCCAGCAGCCCTAGGACAGTTTTGTATAGCAATCAGCCCCAGCATTTT CASSPRTVLYSNQPQHF
TRBJ2-1 TRBV6-5 once TRBD1 TGTGCCAGCAGTTACTCGTGGGACAGCACCTACAATGAGCAGTTCTTC CASSYSWDSTYNEQFF
TRBJ2-7 TRBV28 NA NA TGTGCCAGCAAGAAAGCTACCTACGAGCAGTACTTC CASKKATYEQYF
TRBJ2-3 TRBV30 NA NA TGTGCCTGGGCTAGCACAGATACGCAGTATTTT CAWASTDTQYF
TRBJ1-4 TRBV28 NA NA TGTGCCAGCAGTCCCAGGACGATATTGGCTAATGAAAAACTGTTTTTT CASSPRTILANEKLFF
TRBJ2-7 TRBV29-1 NA NA TGCAGCGGCCGGGACCGTACCTACGAGCAGTACTTC CSGRDRTYEQYF
TRBJ2-3 TRBV27 once TRBD2 TGTGCCAGCAGTACGACTAGCGGGGGCACAGATACGCAGTATTTT CASSTTSGGTDTQYF
TRBJ2-2 TRBV7-2 NA NA TGTGCCAGCAGCTTAGAAAGGATTAACACCGGGGAGCTGTTTTTT CASSLERINTGELFF
TRBJ2-2 TRBV5-4 NA TRBD2 TGTGCCAGCAGCTCCGATAGCGGGGGGGGCACCGGGGAGCTGTTTTTT CASSSDSGGGTGELFF
TRBJ1-1 TRBV7-9 NA NA TGTGCCAGCAGCTTATCCAGTGGGACGAATGAAGCTTTCTTT CASSLSSGTNEAFF
TRBJ1-2 TRBV2 NA TRBD1 TGTGCCAGCAGTGAAGCGGCCGGGACAGGGAAGGGCTACACCTTC CASSEAAGTGKGYTF
TRBJ2-2 TRBV9 NA NA TGTGCCAGCAGGGCAGACACCGGGGAGCTGTTTTTT CASRADTGELFF
TRBJ1-2 TRBV5-8 once NA TGTGCCAGCAGCTGGGAAAAAAGCTACACCTTC CASSWEKSYTF
TRBJ2-3 TRBV5-5 NA NA TGTGCCAGCACAAGTACAGATACGCAGTATTTT CASTSTDTQYF
TRBJ2-2 TRBV7-6 few NA TGTGCCAGCAGCTTAGCAGAACGAGCGCAGGAGCTGTTTTTT CASSLAERAQELFF
TRBJ2-7 TRBV19 NA NA TGTGCCAGTAGTATACGTCCAGATTTTAACGAGCAGTACTTC CASSIRPDFNEQYF
TRBJ1-1 TRBV4-3 NA NA TGCGCCAGCAGCCAATACGGGACGGAGGACACTGAAGCTTTCTTT CASSQYGTEDTEAFF
TRBJ1-4 TRBV18 NA TRBD1 TGTGCCAGCTCACCTCAGCCCCACAGGGGCAGGGTTGAAAAACTGTTTTTT CASSPQPHRGRVEKLFF
TRBJ1-5 TRBV7-9 NA NA TGTGCCAGCAGCTTAGGGTCAGGAGGTGACAATCAGCCCCAGCATTTT CASSLGSGGDNQPQHF
TRBJ1-1 TRBV28 NA TRBD1 TGTGCCAGCAGTTTAGAAGGCAGGGGGCGGACTGAAGCTTTCTTT CASSLEGRGRTEAFF
TRBJ2-3 TRBV6-4 few NA TGTGCCAGCAGTTTATTGGGAGGAGATACGCAGTATTTT CASSLLGGDTQYF
TRBJ2-7 TRBV30 NA TRBD1 TGTGCCTTGTCGGGACAGGGCTCCTACGAGCAGTACTTC CALSGQGSYEQYF
TRBJ2-3 TRBV9 NA NA TGTGCCAGCAGCTTGAGGAACCCGATGGATACGCAGTATTTT CASSLRNPMDTQYF
TRBJ1-5 TRBV19 few NA TGTGCCAGTAGTACACAAAGCTATAGCAATCAGCCCCAGCATTTT CASSTQSYSNQPQHF
TRBJ2-1 TRBV15 few TRBD1 TGTGCCACCAGCAGCTGGGACAGTCACAATGAGCAGTTCTTC CATSSWDSHNEQFF
TRBJ2-5 TRBV4-2 few NA TGTGCCAGCAGCCAAGCCGCGACAGAAGAGACCCAGTACTTC CASSQAATEETQYF
TRBJ2-1 TRBV7-2 once NA TGTGCCAGCAGCTCAACCGGGACAAACTACAATGAGCAGTTCTTC CASSSTGTNYNEQFF
TRBJ2-1 TRBV30 NA TRBD2 TGTGCCTGGAGTATGATGGGTAGCGGGAGTCTTAATGAGCAGTTCTTC CAWSMMGSGSLNEQFF
TRBJ1-5 TRBV10-3 once NA TGTGCCATCCCCGGACTGGGCCTGCTCAATCAGCCCCAGCATTTT CAIPGLGLLNQPQHF
TRBJ1-4 TRBV4-1 NA TRBD1 TGCGCCAGCAGCCAAACAGGGGGCGTTAATGAAAAACTGTTTTTT CASSQTGGVNEKLFF